In this sample, the clone carrying this TCR beta chain turned up once. The data were produced by immunoSEQ multiplex PCR, yet TCRdb's version contains in-frame clones alone and is incomplete. The data contain about 64,000 clones, 86% of them singletons. This sample is drawn from a study of technical replicates of blood from a handful of donors. CDR1 is SGHTA, CDR2 FQGNSA, per germline. Trimming stripped 0 bases from V and 7 bases from J, with 10 bases between. The CDR3 has 13 amino acids. This sequence joins TRBV7-2 and TRBJ2-7, with a possible D match to TRBD2 (5 bases). The material sequenced was PBMCs. This clonotype was obtained from a human donor in good health. Some clones in this sample may be carry-over from other donors' samples. CDR3 coding DNA: TGTGCCAGCAGCTTAGCCCCATCGGGGGAGCAGTACTTC. The encoded protein is CASSLAPSGEQYF.